Listed here are 4 T cell receptor beta chains from one sample, sequenced in a study of T cell repertoires in cytomegalovirus infection. Their cognate antigens are unknown. TCRdb called the reads again in MiXCR, with one record for every CDR3 protein. Here the sample spans approximately 470,000 distinct CDR3 sequences, approximately 42% being singletons. Sequencing used cultured PBMCs, obtained from culture after CMV antigen stimulation. Receptor source: a human donor in good health (CMV status not recorded). Some clones in this sample may be carry-over from other donors' samples.

This sequence joins TRBV2 and TRBJ2-1; TRBD2 matches 8 bases. The germline V gene has CDR1 SNHLY and CDR2 FYNNEI. The J segment lost 7 bases and the V segment lost 7 bases, leaving 6 bases of the junction unmatched. This CDR3 spans 13 amino acids. The CDR3 loop is CASTRAGVNEQFF. The CDR3 coding sequence is TGTGCCAGCACCAGAGCGGGAGTAAATGAGCAGTTCTTC.

The rearrangement joins TRBV6-2 or TRBV6-3 to TRBJ1-5, with D uncertain. V lost 5 bases and J lost 3, with 8 bases in between. CDR3 length equals 13 residues. The V gene's germline CDR1 is MNHEY and CDR2 SVGEGT. The CDR3 protein is CASSDTSNQPQHF. In DNA form, the CDR3 reads TGTGCCAGCAGTGACACTTCCAATCAGCCCCAGCATTTT.

In DNA, the CDR3 is TGTGCCAGCAGTTTGAGGACGGGGGGGGTCTACAATGAGCAGTTCTTC. Translating gives CASSLRTGGVYNEQFF. The V call is TRBV28, the J call TRBJ2-1; 8 nucleotides agree with TRBD2. The CDR3 runs to 16 residues. After removal of 3 bases from V and 3 bases from J, the junction contained 7 bases not matched to a gene. The germline V gene encodes CDR1 MDHEN and CDR2 SYDVKM.

CDR3 region: CASSWGGLADNEQFF. The CDR3 region has the DNA TGTGCCAGCAGCTGGGGGGGACTAGCGGACAATGAGCAGTTCTTC. The genes are TRBV7-2 and TRBJ2-1; 11 bases map to TRBD2. With 4 bases clipped from V and 5 bases from J, the junction kept 4 bases outside the gene matches. This CDR3 region has 15 residues. CDR1 and CDR2 from the germline V gene are SGHTA and FQGNSA. Full variable domain (outside the CDR3, taken from reference TRBV7-2 and TRBJ2-1): GAGVSQSPSNKVTEKGKDVELRCDPISGHTALYWYRQSLGQGLEFLIYFQGNSAPDKSGLPSDRFSAERTGGSVSTLTIQRTQQEDSAVYLCASSWGGLADNEQFFGPGTRLTVL.